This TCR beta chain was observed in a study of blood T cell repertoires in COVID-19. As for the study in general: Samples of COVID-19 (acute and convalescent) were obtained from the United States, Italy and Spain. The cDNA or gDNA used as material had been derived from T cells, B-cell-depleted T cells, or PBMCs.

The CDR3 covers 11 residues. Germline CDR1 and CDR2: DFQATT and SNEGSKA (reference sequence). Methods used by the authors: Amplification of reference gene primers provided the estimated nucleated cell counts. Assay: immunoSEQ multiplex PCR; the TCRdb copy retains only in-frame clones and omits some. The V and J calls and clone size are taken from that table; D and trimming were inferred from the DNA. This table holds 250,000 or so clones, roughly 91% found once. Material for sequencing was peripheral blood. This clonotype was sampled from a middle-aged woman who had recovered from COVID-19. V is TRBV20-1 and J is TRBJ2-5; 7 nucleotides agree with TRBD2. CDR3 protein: CRPSGQETQYF. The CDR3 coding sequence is TGCAGACCTAGCGGACAAGAGACCCAGTACTTC.